This T cell receptor beta chain was identified in a study of blood T cell repertoires in COVID-19. The overall study: Acute and convalescent COVID-19 specimens originated in the United States, Italy and Spain. In each case, the material was cDNA or gDNA derived from T cells, B-cell-depleted T cells, or PBMCs.

The count of this clone is one. The assay was immunoSEQ multiplex PCR, and TCRdb's table has in-frame clones only and misses some. The table includes 140,000 to 150,000 clones, 75% to 90% detected once. The sample taken for sequencing was peripheral blood. This clonotype was obtained from a man between 18 and 29 years old with COVID-19, enrolled during active disease.

The CDR3 DNA reads TGTGCCAGCGGGGCAAATAATAATTCACCCCTCCACTTT. Amino acids: CASGANNNSPLHF. The chain combines TRBV27 with TRBJ1-6, with D tentatively TRBD1 (5 bases). Trimming cost V 8 bases and J 5 bases, with 10 bases left between them. Germline lookup yields CDR1 MNHEY and CDR2 SMNVEV (reference sequence). CDR3 length equals 13 residues.